This T cell receptor (beta chain) was retrieved from a study of blood T cell dynamics during melanoma immunotherapy. Study-wide results and caveats: It remained unknown if the driving T cell clones were melanoma-specific.

The assay was immunoSEQ multiplex PCR, and TCRdb's table has in-frame clones only and misses some. The table lists around 13,000 clones, under 90% of them singletons, with about 3.7% in the top ten. The germline CDR1 and CDR2 sequences are SGHRS and YFSETQ. The length of the CDR3 is 17 residues. The germline V and J ends were trimmed by 4 bases and 0 bases, with 17 bases remaining between them. About this clone itself: Antigen: not known.

The time point: pre-treatment baseline. Sequencing used blood, obtained from a patient treated with checkpoint blockade. The J gene is TRBJ2-1, the V gene TRBV5-1, with a weak D call TRBD1 (7 bases). The source of this sequence is a human donor with melanoma. CDR3 coding DNA: TGCGCCAGCAGCGCAACGTCCAGGGGGGACTCCTACAATGAGCAGTTCTTC. Protein sequence: CASSATSRGDSYNEQFF.